The 24 T cell receptor beta chains below all came from one sample that was sequenced in a study of shared clonotypes between healthy human individuals. Sequencing used immunoSEQ multiplex PCR; TCRdb keeps in-frame clones, though not all of them. The sample consists of fewer than 650,000 clones, around three quarters of them appearing once. The sample consisted of PBMCs. Source of these receptors: a woman in her thirties or forties in good health. Some clones in this sample may be carry-over from other donors' samples.

CDR3 nucleotides: TGTGCCAGTAGTAAAGCGGGAGCCAGCTACGAGCAGTACTTC. Translated: CASSKAGASYEQYF. This sequence joins TRBV19 and TRBJ2-7, with 8 bases identical to TRBD2. The CDR3 is 14 residues long. Germline trimming cut 4 bases from V and 3 bases from J; bases unmatched to any gene: 5. Germline V lookup: CDR1 LNHDA, CDR2 SQIVND (reference sequence).

The chain links TRBV2 to TRBJ1-5; D not resolved. The CDR3 runs 12 residues. Trimming stripped 8 bases from V and 0 bases from J, with 5 bases between. Germline loops: CDR1 SNHLY, CDR2 FYNNEI. CDR3 loop: CASGVSNQPQHF. CDR3 sequence (DNA): TGTGCCAGCGGAGTTAGCAATCAGCCCCAGCATTTT.

The chain is built from TRBV30 and TRBJ2-7, with D possibly TRBD2 on 7 matching bases. Trimming shortened V by 2 bases and J by 9 bases, and 23 bases separated the two germline ends. Germline lookup yields CDR1 GTSNPN and CDR2 SVGIG (reference sequence). The CDR3 length is 15 residues. The CDR3 bases are TGTGCCTGGAGTCGCTTAGGGGGGGCCCCCCCAGGGCAGTACTTC. Translated: CAWSRLGGAPPGQYF.

V is TRBV5-1 and J is TRBJ2-7; D is undetermined. The V gene's germline CDR1 is SGHRS and CDR2 YFSETQ. V gave up 0 bases and J gave up 1 base, with 11 bases separating them. The length of the CDR3 is 15 residues. DNA of the CDR3: TGCGCCAGCAGCTTGGGCCAGGATCTATCCTACGAGCAGTACTTC. It specifies CASSLGQDLSYEQYF.

In its sample, this clone was seen a few times. The chain carries TRBV5-1 and TRBJ2-3, with a tentative D call TRBD1 (6 bases). The CDR3 contains 15 residues. V shed 0 bases and J shed 4 bases, with 12 bases lying between them. The germline gives CDR1 SGHRS, CDR2 YFSETQ. The CDR3 DNA reads TGCGCCAGCAGCTTGGCAGGGGTAGACCCAGATACGCAGTATTTT. Translation gives CASSLAGVDPDTQYF. The full variable domain, its missing parts supplied by reference TRBV5-1 and TRBJ2-3, is KAGVTQTPRYLIKTRGQQVTLSCSPISGHRSVSWYQQTPGQGLQFLFEYFSETQRNKGNFPGRFSGRQFSNSRSEMNVSTLELGDSALYLCASSLAGVDPDTQYFGPGTRLTVL.

This clone has more than one count but fewer than ten. A much larger clone differs by one base, so this may be a read error. The V call is TRBV4-1, the J call TRBJ1-2; TRBD1 matches 7 bases. The CDR3 loop spans 14 amino acids. The germline gives CDR1 MGHRA, CDR2 YSYEKL. For the CDR3, the DNA is TGCGCCAGCAGCCAAAACAGGGGAGCGGATGGCCACACCTTC. Its translation: CASSQNRGADGHTF.

The table lists this clone with a count of one. The chain couples TRBV2 to TRBJ1-1; possibly TRBD1 for D (6 bases). V lost 8 bases to trimming and J lost 1 base, with 20 bases between them. The CDR3 is 16 amino acids. CDR1 is SNHLY, CDR2 FYNNEI, per germline. This CDR3 is CASQEVYRGANTEAFF. CDR3 coding DNA: TGTGCCAGCCAAGAGGTGTATCGGGGGGCGAACACTGAAGCTTTCTTT. Drawing the rest from reference TRBV2 and TRBJ1-1, the complete variable domain is EPEVTQTPSHQVTQMGQEVILRCVPISNHLYFYWYRQILGQKVEFLVSFYNNEISEKSEIFDDQFSVERPDGSNFTLKIRSTKLEDSAMYFCASQEVYRGANTEAFFGQGTRLTVV.

The chain uses TRBV5-6 and TRBJ2-7; possibly TRBD1 or TRBD2 for D (5 bases each). The V gene lost 8 bases and the J gene lost 4 bases, with 22 bases spanning the gap. This CDR3 is 15 amino acids long. Germline V gene lookup returns CDR1 SGHDT and CDR2 YYEEEE. The CDR3 is CARRVRSTEGYEQYF. Written as DNA, the CDR3 is TGTGCCAGGCGGGTAAGGTCCACCGAGGGGTACGAGCAGTACTTC.

CDR3 coding DNA: TGTGCCAGCTCACCGAGAGGGGGACTTAACAATGAGCAGTTCTTC. It codes for CASSPRGGLNNEQFF. The chain uses TRBV18 and TRBJ2-1, with D perhaps being TRBD1 or TRBD2 (6 bases each). Germline CDR1 and CDR2: KGHSH and LQKENI. The germline V and J ends were trimmed by 3 bases and 5 bases, with 14 bases remaining between them. The CDR3 spans 15 residues.

V and J are TRBV5-1 and TRBJ1-5, with D perhaps TRBD1 (5 bases). Germline V gene lookup returns CDR1 SGHRS and CDR2 YFSETQ. The CDR3 is 14 residues long. V lost 2 bases, J lost 5 bases, and 11 bases lay in between. The CDR3 protein is CASSLNAGDQPQHF. The CDR3 nucleotides are TGCGCCAGCAGCTTAAACGCGGGGGATCAGCCCCAGCATTTT.

Worth noting for this clone: A much larger clone is a single base away; this may be a read error. The V call is TRBV28, the J call TRBJ2-1; no clear D gene. The germline CDR1 and CDR2 sequences are MDHEN and SYDVKM. The CDR3 extends over 10 amino acids. The V end was cut by 3 bases, the J end by 7 bases, with 1 base between. This chain's CDR3 is CASSLNEQFF. The DNA for the CDR3 is TGTGCCAGCAGTTTGAATGAGCAGTTCTTC. Using reference TRBV28 and TRBJ2-1 for the parts outside the CDR3, the full variable domain is DVKVTQSSRYLVKRTGEKVFLECVQDMDHENMFWYRQDPGLGLRLIYFSYDVKMKEKGDIPEGYSVSREKKERFSLILESASTNQTSMYLCASSLNEQFFGPGTRLTVL.

Details on this clone: The sample has other DNA sequences that encode this CDR3 too. This rearrangement joins TRBV18 to TRBJ2-5, with no clear D. This CDR3 region has 13 residues. The germline V gene encodes CDR1 KGHSH and CDR2 LQKENI. V shed 2 bases and J shed 1 base, with 5 bases lying between them. The CDR3 loop is CASSPGSQETQYF. For the CDR3, the DNA is TGTGCCAGCTCACCAGGTTCCCAAGAGACCCAGTACTTC.

Comments on this clone: Germline is not matched at one junction end, which may reflect a read error. This chain connects TRBV7-2 to TRBJ2-1; D is unclear. The CDR3 spans 14 residues. The germline V gene has CDR1 SGHTA and CDR2 FQGNSA. The CDR3 here is CAISQDNFYNEQFF. The CDR3 DNA sequence: TGTGCCATCAGCCAAGACAACTTCTACAATGAGCAGTTCTTC.

This CDR3 reads CASSPRGLAAYNEQFF. CDR3 in DNA: TGTGCCAGCTCCCCCCGAGGACTAGCGGCATACAATGAGCAGTTCTTC. The gene calls are TRBV14 and TRBJ2-1; 10 bases align to TRBD2. Germline CDR1 and CDR2: SGHDN and FVKESK. The CDR3 consists of 16 residues. Trimming cost V 8 bases and J 4 bases; bases outside gene matches: 11.

CDR3 bases: TGTGCCAGCAGACAGGGGGAGCAGTTCTTC. Translated: CASRQGEQFF. The chain combines TRBV2 with TRBJ2-1; 7 bases agree with TRBD1. This CDR3 is built from 10 residues. The V gene's germline CDR1 is SNHLY and CDR2 FYNNEI. The V segment lost 6 bases and the J segment 10 bases; nucleotides outside the gene matches: 0.

This chain uses TRBV4-1 with TRBJ1-2; D gene ambiguous. From germline, CDR1 is MGHRA and CDR2 YSYEKL. Trimming left V 1 base short and J 4 bases short, with 7 bases between. The CDR3 is 13 amino acids. CDR3 sequence reads: CASSQVFPYGYTF. The CDR3 DNA reads TGCGCCAGCAGCCAAGTCTTTCCCTATGGCTACACCTTC.

V usage is TRBV27 and J usage is TRBJ1-5; 7 bases align to TRBD1. The CDR3 runs 14 residues. From germline, CDR1 is MNHEY and CDR2 SMNVEV (reference sequence). With V trimmed by 6 bases and J by 7 bases, 9 bases remained unmatched. CDR3 amino acids: CASRGTGATQPQHF. Written as DNA, the CDR3 is TGTGCCAGCAGGGGAACAGGGGCCACCCAGCCCCAGCATTTT.

J is TRBJ2-1 and V is TRBV5-1, with TRBD2 matching 9 bases. The V gene's germline CDR1 is SGHRS and CDR2 YFSETQ. This CDR3 is 15 amino acids long. V shed 0 bases, J shed 5 bases, and the junction held 3 bases outside the gene matches. The CDR3 nucleotides read TGCGCCAGCAGCTTGGAAGGCGGGAGGGACAATGAGCAGTTCTTC. Amino acid sequence: CASSLEGGRDNEQFF.

This clone turned up a few times. The V gene is TRBV11-2, the J gene TRBJ1-1, with D possibly matching TRBD1 (6 bases). Trimming shortened V by 5 bases and J by 3 bases, and 10 bases separated the two germline ends. CDR3 length: 13 amino acids. The germline CDR1 and CDR2 sequences are SGHAT and FQNNGV. The CDR3 coding sequence is TGTGCCAGCAGCACGACAGGAGACACTGAAGCTTTCTTT. Translation gives CASSTTGDTEAFF.

Comment on this clone: Since a much larger clone is just one base distant, this may be a read error. The chain combines TRBV4-1 with TRBJ2-1, with D possibly TRBD1 on 6 matching bases. V was shortened by 0 bases and J by 6 bases, with 12 bases between the two germline ends. The CDR3 consists of 15 residues. Germline loops: CDR1 MGHRA, CDR2 YSYEKL. DNA of the CDR3: TGCGCCAGCAGCCAAGATCTTCTGGGGGCCAATGAGCAGTTCTTC. Translating it yields CASSQDLLGANEQFF.

J is TRBJ1-4 and V is TRBV5-8; 7 bases align to TRBD1. Unmatched junction bases numbered 11, after V lost 4 bases and J lost 11 bases. The germline gives CDR1 SGHTS, CDR2 YDEGEE. The CDR3 length is 14 residues. CDR3 region: CASSPTGDPKKLFF. DNA for the CDR3: TGTGCCAGCAGCCCTACAGGGGATCCTAAGAAACTGTTTTTT.

The CDR3 DNA follows: TGCGCCAGCAGCCAACTAGGCGATGAAAAACTGTTTTTT. This translates into CASSQLGDEKLFF. The chain links TRBV4-3 to TRBJ1-4, with D hard to call. The CDR3 covers 13 residues. Deletions cut 2 bases from V and 6 bases from J, with 7 bases between. Germline V gene data show CDR1 as LGHNA and CDR2 as YSLEER.

The rearrangement uses TRBV5-6 and TRBJ2-5; D is undetermined. Germline V gene lookup returns CDR1 SGHDT and CDR2 YYEEEE. With 2 bases removed from V and 2 bases from J, the gap between germline ends came to 7 bases. The length of the CDR3 is 13 residues. CDR3 nucleotides: TGTGCCAGCAGCTTCCGGCGGCAAGAGACCCAGTACTTC. Translating gives CASSFRRQETQYF.

This chain connects TRBV2 to TRBJ2-7, with TRBD2 matching 10 bases. Trimming at V came to 7 bases and at J to 7 bases, leaving 1 base not matched to a gene. Per the germline V gene, CDR1 is SNHLY and CDR2 is FYNNEI. The CDR3 is made up of 11 amino acids. The CDR3 spells CASKLAGEQYF. The CDR3 nucleotides are TGTGCCAGCAAACTAGCGGGAGAGCAGTACTTC. Filled out from reference TRBV2 and TRBJ2-7, the complete variable domain reads EPEVTQTPSHQVTQMGQEVILRCVPISNHLYFYWYRQILGQKVEFLVSFYNNEISEKSEIFDDQFSVERPDGSNFTLKIRSTKLEDSAMYFCASKLAGEQYFGPGTRLTVT.